This entry lists 7 T cell receptor beta chains sequenced from one sample in a study of blood T cells in healthy people across ages. It was with a sample-barcoded 5' primer and a J-beta primer mix that a second PCR of about 6 to 12 cycles was run. One entry per CDR3 protein, called by TCRdb with MiXCR from the 5' RACE reads. The table lists fewer than 950,000 distinct CDR3 sequences, roughly 50% of them singletons. Sequenced sample: blood. These receptors all stem from a man at least 80 years old in good health.

The V call is TRBV20-1, the J call TRBJ2-1; 8 bases agree with TRBD2. With V trimmed by 5 bases and J by 6 bases, 18 bases remained unmatched. CDR3 length equals 17 residues. Germline V gives CDR1 DFQATT, CDR2 SNEGSKA (reference sequence). CDR3 sequence: CSAEALLGVAGSNEQFF. The CDR3 DNA is TGCAGTGCTGAAGCCTTGCTTGGGGTAGCGGGGAGCAATGAGCAGTTCTTC.

Concerning this clonotype itself: A much larger clone differs from this one at a single base, so this may be a read error. V usage is TRBV4-2 and J usage is TRBJ2-7, with a possible D match to TRBD2 (6 bases). Looked up from germline, CDR1 is LGHNA and CDR2 is YNFKEQ. The V and J ends lost 2 bases and 7 bases respectively, with 21 bases between them. The CDR3 consists of 16 residues. Here the CDR3 DNA reads TGTGCCAGCAGCCAAAAGTCAGCGGGCGCATACAATGAGCAGTACTTC. Translating gives CASSQKSAGAYNEQYF.

The genes are TRBV13 and TRBJ2-4, with D possibly being TRBD2 (6 bases). Trimming removed 5 bases at V and 3 bases at J, with 8 bases between. Germline V gene sequence: CDR1 PRHDT, CDR2 FYEKMQ (reference sequence). The CDR3 extends over 13 amino acids. In DNA, the CDR3 is TGTGCCAGCAGCGCGGAGGGCAAAAACATTCAGTACTTC. It encodes CASSAEGKNIQYF. The full variable domain, its missing parts supplied by reference TRBV13 and TRBJ2-4, is AAGVIQSPRHLIKEKRETATLKCYPIPRHDTVYWYQQGPGQDPQFLISFYEKMQSDKGSIPDRFSAQQFSDYHSELNMSSLELGDSALYFCASSAEGKNIQYFGAGTRLSVL.

This clonotype came up many times. V gene TRBV12-3 or TRBV12-4 combines with J gene TRBJ2-1; D tentatively reads TRBD1 or TRBD2 (5 bases each). V lost 10 bases and J lost 5, with 27 bases in between. The CDR3 is made up of 17 amino acids. This CDR3 reads CATGDARYEMGDNEQFF. For the CDR3, the DNA is TGTGCCACCGGAGACGCGAGGTACGAGATGGGGGACAATGAGCAGTTCTTC.

This clonotype came up a few times. V usage is TRBV6-6 and J usage is TRBJ2-7, with D hard to call. The CDR3 spans 10 residues. Germline lookup yields CDR1 MNHNY and CDR2 SVGAGI (reference sequence). The V gene lost 11 bases and the J gene lost 2 bases, with 7 bases spanning the gap. This CDR3 reads CALRPYEQYF. In nucleotides, the CDR3 is TGTGCCTTGCGACCCTACGAGCAGTACTTC.

V gene TRBV6-5 combines with J gene TRBJ1-1; D not certain. Trimming pared 8 bases from V and 3 bases from J, leaving 10 bases between. Germline CDR1 is MNHEY and CDR2 is SVGAGI. The CDR3 extends over 12 amino acids. The CDR3 spells CASGRMDTEAFF. As DNA, the CDR3 is TGTGCCAGCGGGCGGATGGACACTGAAGCTTTCTTT.

This chain uses TRBV20-1 with TRBJ2-4, with D maybe TRBD1 (6 bases). TRBJ2-5 explains the end of the DNA better; the J call may be wrong. Germline V lookup: CDR1 DFQATT, CDR2 SNEGSKA (reference sequence). The CDR3 consists of 13 residues. The DNA of the CDR3 is TGCAGTGCTGGAAGGGACACTGGCCCGACCCAGTACTTC. This encodes CSAGRDTGPTQYF.